This T cell receptor (beta chain) was sequenced for a study of blood T cell repertoires in COVID-19 (dated by TCRdb to the early 2020s). About the study as a whole: The collaborator samples originated in the United States, Italy and Spain and spanned the acute and convalescent phases of COVID-19. Sample metadata almost always included a de-identified subject ID, COVID-19 status, age in years and sex. The samples were drawn from two sources: the first 160 participants of the ongoing ImmuneRACE study, and 950 to 1,500 subjects contributed by 6 global collaborators. Subjects who had been exposed to COVID-19, were actively infected with it, or had recovered from it provided the deeply sampled blood TCRbeta repertoires that made up the dataset. Where available, HLA class I and class II types were obtained from metadata supplied by the sample provider rather than from assay-based typing. A freely available public database, intended as a resource for researchers studying the immune response to SARS-CoV-2, is where the repertoires were released. The prospective study material was composed of cDNA or gDNA derived from T cells, B-cell-depleted T cells, or PBMCs.

TCRbeta CDR3 regions were amplified from genomic DNA by means of the immunoSEQ Assay, a bias-controlled multiplex PCR. Regarding the original processing steps: The number of nucleated cells in each sample was estimated by amplification of reference gene primers within the assay. To quantify the absolute abundance of each unique TCRbeta CDR3 rearrangement, sequence reads were collapsed and filtered. For each sample, productive Simpson clonality was calculated by taking the square root of Simpson's diversity index across productive rearrangements. The table comes from immuneACCESS by way of TCRdb, which keeps in-frame sequences with V and J called. Part of the clones is missing from these tables; in studies checked, under half for an unresolved V gene and the rest for unknown reasons. V and J calls and clone size are as listed in that table; D and trimming were resolved from the DNA. The table for this sample lists approximately 330,000 clones; 87% of them were counted only once. Around 9.9% of the sample belongs to the ten largest clones.

The paper's findings and limits, for the study overall: The quantity of clinical and demographic metadata differed by source and by participant and was supplied without curation.

Comments on this clone: Its binding antigen is unknown. No base quality information exists; no much larger clone differs at one position.

One collaborating source in Seattle enrolled patients during active infection and followed them longitudinally through the course of disease. Each collaborating institution followed its own protocols to collect whole blood in K2EDTA tubes. For TCRbeta analysis, collaborators shipped samples in one of three forms: frozen whole blood, isolated PBMCs, or DNA extracted from either of those sample types. From its cysteine to its phenylalanine, the CDR3 spans 14 amino acids. Only the CDR3 region is kept as DNA, spanning 42 bases read in frame from base 1. From the germline V gene (reference sequence), CDR1 is SGHAT and CDR2 is FQDESV. For this chain, trimming is 6 bases at the V end and 7 bases at the J end, and the number of junction bases without a gene match is 8.

This TCR came from a man aged 25-45 years with COVID-19, enrolled during active disease. Sequenced sample: peripheral blood. The chain uses TRBV11-1 and TRBJ2-1; 8 middle bases align to TRBD2. DNA sequence: TGTGCCAGCAGGCCGACCGGGACTAGGAATGAGCAGTTCTTC. Translated, it gives CASRPTGTRNEQFF.